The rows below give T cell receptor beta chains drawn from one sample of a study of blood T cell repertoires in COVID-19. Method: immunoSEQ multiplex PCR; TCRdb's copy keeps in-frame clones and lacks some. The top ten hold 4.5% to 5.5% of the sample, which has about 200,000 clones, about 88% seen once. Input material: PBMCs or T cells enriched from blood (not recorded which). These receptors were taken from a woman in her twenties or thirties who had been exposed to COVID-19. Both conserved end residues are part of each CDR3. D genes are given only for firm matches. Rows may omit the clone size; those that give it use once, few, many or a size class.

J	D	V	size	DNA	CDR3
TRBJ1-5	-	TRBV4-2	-	TGTGCCAGCAGCCAAGCTACTCCGGGGGTTGAGCCCCAGCATTTT	CASSQATPGVEPQHF
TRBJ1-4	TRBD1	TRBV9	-	TGTGCCAGCAGCGGACGACAGGGAGTTAATGAAAAACTGTTTTTT	CASSGRQGVNEKLFF
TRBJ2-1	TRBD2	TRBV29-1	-	TGCAGCGTCGAGACTAGCGGCTACAATGAGCAGTTCTTC	CSVETSGYNEQFF
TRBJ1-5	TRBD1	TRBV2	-	TGTGCCAGCAGTCTACAGGGGGCAGGTCAGCCCCAGCATTTT	CASSLQGAGQPQHF
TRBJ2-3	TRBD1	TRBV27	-	TGTGCCAGCAGTTTATTGCCGACAGGGTCGGGCACAGATACGCAGTATTTT	CASSLLPTGSGTDTQYF
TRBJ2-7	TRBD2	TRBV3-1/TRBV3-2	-	TGTGCCAGCAGCCCAACGGACGGGGGGGGAGGGTCTAAGCAGTACTTC	CASSPTDGGGGSKQYF
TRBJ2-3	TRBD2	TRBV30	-	TGTGCCTGGACTCGCGGGGGGACACGAAACACAGATACGCAGTATTTT	CAWTRGGTRNTDTQYF
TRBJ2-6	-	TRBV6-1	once	TGTGCCAGCAGTGGACGGGGGGCGATTTCTGGGGCCAACGTCCTGACTTTC	CASSGRGAISGANVLTF
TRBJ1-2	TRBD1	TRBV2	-	TGTGCCAGCACCACGACCGGGACAGGGGCTGGCTACACCTTC	CASTTTGTGAGYTF
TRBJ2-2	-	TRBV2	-	TGTGCCAGCAGTGAGCAGGGATTAAACACCGGGGAGCTGTTTTTT	CASSEQGLNTGELFF
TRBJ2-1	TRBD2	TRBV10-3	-	TGTGCCATCAGTGAGTCGAGCGGCGGGGGGGCTTATGAGCAGTTCTTC	CAISESSGGGAYEQFF
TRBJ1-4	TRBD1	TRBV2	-	TGTGCCAGCGGCAGGGGGCTGGCTAATGAAAAACTGTTTTTT	CASGRGLANEKLFF
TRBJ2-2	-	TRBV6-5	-	TGTGCCAGCACCCAGGGCGGGGGCCTCACCGGGGAGCTGTTTTTT	CASTQGGGLTGELFF
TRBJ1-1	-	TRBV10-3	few	TGTGCCATCAGGGGGGGATTAAACACTGAAGCTTTCTTT	CAIRGGLNTEAFF
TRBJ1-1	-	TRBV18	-	TGTGCCAGCTCCCCCAGGGGGAACACTGAAGCTTTCTTT	CASSPRGNTEAFF
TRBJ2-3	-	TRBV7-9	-	TGTGCCAGCAGCTTAGAACTAGCCTCAACTAGCACAGATACGCAGTATTTT	CASSLELASTSTDTQYF
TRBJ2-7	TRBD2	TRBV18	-	TGTGCCAGCTCACCAGGACTAGCGGGGCACGAGCAGTACTTC	CASSPGLAGHEQYF
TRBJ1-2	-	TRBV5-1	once	TGCGCCAGCAGCTTGGGTTCGAGGCAGGGAAACTATGGCTACACCTTC	CASSLGSRQGNYGYTF
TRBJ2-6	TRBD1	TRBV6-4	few	TGTGCCAGCAGTGAGGGACAGGGTGGGGCCAACGTCCTGACTTTC	CASSEGQGGANVLTF
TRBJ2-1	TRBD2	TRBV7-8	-	TGTGCCAGCAGCTTAGCGCGGGGGGGCCTTTGGGAGCAGTTCTTC	CASSLARGGLWEQFF
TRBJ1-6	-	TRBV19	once	TGTGCCAGTAGTATCCCTTCTACGAATTCACCCCTCCACTTT	CASSIPSTNSPLHF
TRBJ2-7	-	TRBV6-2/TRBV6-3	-	TGTGCCAGCAGTTACTCGACAGTAATCTCCTACGAGCAGTACTTC	CASSYSTVISYEQYF
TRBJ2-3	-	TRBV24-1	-	TGTGCCACCAGTGATTTGCAGACAGATACGCAGTATTTT	CATSDLQTDTQYF
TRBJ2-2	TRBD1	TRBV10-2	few	TGCGCCAGCACTAGATTGGGACAGGTAGACACCGGGGAGCTGTTTTTT	CASTRLGQVDTGELFF
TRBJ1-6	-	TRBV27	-	TGTGCCAGCAGGATACAGGGAGGGACGACACCCCTCCACTTT	CASRIQGGTTPLHF
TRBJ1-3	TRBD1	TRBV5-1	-	TGCGCCAGCAGCCAGGGGACAGGGTCCTTGGGAAACACCATATATTTT	CASSQGTGSLGNTIYF
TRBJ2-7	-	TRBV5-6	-	TGTGCCAGCAGCTTCAGGATCCACGAGCAGTACTTC	CASSFRIHEQYF
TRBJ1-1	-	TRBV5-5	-	TGTGCCAGCAGCCCTACTACTGACACTGAAGCTTTCTTT	CASSPTTDTEAFF
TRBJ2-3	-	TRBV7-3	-	TGTGCCAGCAGCTTACTGGGGAGTAGCACAGATACGCAGTATTTT	CASSLLGSSTDTQYF
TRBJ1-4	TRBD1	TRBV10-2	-	TGCGCCAGCAGGCGGACAGGGAGCACTAATGAAAAACTGTTTTTT	CASRRTGSTNEKLFF
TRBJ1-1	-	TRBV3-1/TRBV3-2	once	TGTGCCAGCAGCCAATGGGGCTACGCTTTCTTT	CASSQWGYAFF
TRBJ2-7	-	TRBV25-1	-	TGTGCCAGCAGGGGACAACCCTACGAGCAGTACTTC	CASRGQPYEQYF
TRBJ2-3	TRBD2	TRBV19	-	TGTGCCAGTAAGGGGCTAGCGGGGGGTACAGATACGCAGTATTTT	CASKGLAGGTDTQYF
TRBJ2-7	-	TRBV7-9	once	TGTGCCAGCAGCTTGGGCCCCGAGCAGTACTTC	CASSLGPEQYF
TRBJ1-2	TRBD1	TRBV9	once	TGTGCCAGCAGCCCCATGACAGGGCTCGAGGGCTACACCTTC	CASSPMTGLEGYTF
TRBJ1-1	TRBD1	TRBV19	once	TGTGCCAGTAGCGAGTTCAGGGGGCCGACGTACACTGAAGCTTTCTTT	CASSEFRGPTYTEAFF
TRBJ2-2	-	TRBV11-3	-	TGTGCCAGCAGCCCTAGAGGGGTGACAGGGACTGGCACCGGGGAGCTGTTTTTT	CASSPRGVTGTGTGELFF
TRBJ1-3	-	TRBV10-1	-	TGCGCCAGCAGACAGCACTCTGGAAACACCATATATTTT	CASRQHSGNTIYF
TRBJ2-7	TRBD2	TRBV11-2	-	TGTGCCAGCAGCTTAATAGGGGCTAGCGGGGGATACGAGCAGTACTTC	CASSLIGASGGYEQYF
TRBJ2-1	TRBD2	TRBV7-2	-	TGTGCCAGCAGAAGTAGGAGCGGGGTCAATGAGCAGTTCTTC	CASRSRSGVNEQFF
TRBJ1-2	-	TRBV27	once	TGTGCCAGCAGTTTGGGAAAAAGACAGGGCTACACCTTC	CASSLGKRQGYTF
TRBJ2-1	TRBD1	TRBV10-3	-	TGTGCCATCAACGATGGGGGACAGGGATACAATGAGCAGTTCTTC	CAINDGGQGYNEQFF
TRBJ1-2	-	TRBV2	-	TGTGCCAGCACCAACAGGGTTTTGTCCCATGGCTACACCTTC	CASTNRVLSHGYTF
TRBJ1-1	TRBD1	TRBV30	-	TGTGCCTGGAGTGTACATGGTTGGGCAGGGGGGAACACTGAAGCTTTCTTT	CAWSVHGWAGGNTEAFF
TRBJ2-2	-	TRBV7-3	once	TGTGCCAGCAGCTTAAATGGGGGGACAGTTTCTGCCGGGGAGCTGTTTTTT	CASSLNGGTVSAGELFF
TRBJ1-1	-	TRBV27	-	TGTGCCAGCAGTTTATCTAGGAACACTGAAGCTTTCTTT	CASSLSRNTEAFF
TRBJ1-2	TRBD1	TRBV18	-	TGTGCCAGCTCACCAGGACAGGGAGCTAACTATGGCTACACCTTC	CASSPGQGANYGYTF
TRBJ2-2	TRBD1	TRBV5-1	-	TGCGCCAGCAGACCGGGACAGGGGGTGGCCGGGGAGCTGTTTTTT	CASRPGQGVAGELFF
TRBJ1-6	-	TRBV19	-	TGTGCCAGTAGTATATGGGACAAGGGGTATAATTCACCCCTCCACTTT	CASSIWDKGYNSPLHF
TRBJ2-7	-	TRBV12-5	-	TGTGCTAGTGGTTTCGGGCAGGGGTCCTACGAGCAGTACTTC	CASGFGQGSYEQYF
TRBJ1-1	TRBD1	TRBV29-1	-	TGCAGCGTTCCCTCGGGGGGGACAGGGAATACTGAAGCTTTCTTT	CSVPSGGTGNTEAFF
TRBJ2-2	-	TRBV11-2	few	TGTGCCAGCAGCTCCTGGAAAGGACTGTCCGGGGAGCTGTTTTTT	CASSSWKGLSGELFF
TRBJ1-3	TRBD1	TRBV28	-	TGTGCCAGCACTCCCGGGACAGGGGCGCGAGGAAACACCATATATTTT	CASTPGTGARGNTIYF
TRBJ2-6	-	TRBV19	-	TGTGCCAGTAGTATTTCGGGGGCTGGGGCCAACGTCCTGACTTTC	CASSISGAGANVLTF
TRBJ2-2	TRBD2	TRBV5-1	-	TGCGCCAGCAGCCCGGGGGGGAGCACCGGGGAGCTGTTTTTT	CASSPGGSTGELFF
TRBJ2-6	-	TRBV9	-	TGTGCCAGCAGCGTATCCCAGGGTGGCTCTGGGGCCAACGTCCTGACTTTC	CASSVSQGGSGANVLTF
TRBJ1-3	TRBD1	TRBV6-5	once	TGTGCCAGCAGTTACGGACAGGGAGAAGGAAACACCATATATTTT	CASSYGQGEGNTIYF